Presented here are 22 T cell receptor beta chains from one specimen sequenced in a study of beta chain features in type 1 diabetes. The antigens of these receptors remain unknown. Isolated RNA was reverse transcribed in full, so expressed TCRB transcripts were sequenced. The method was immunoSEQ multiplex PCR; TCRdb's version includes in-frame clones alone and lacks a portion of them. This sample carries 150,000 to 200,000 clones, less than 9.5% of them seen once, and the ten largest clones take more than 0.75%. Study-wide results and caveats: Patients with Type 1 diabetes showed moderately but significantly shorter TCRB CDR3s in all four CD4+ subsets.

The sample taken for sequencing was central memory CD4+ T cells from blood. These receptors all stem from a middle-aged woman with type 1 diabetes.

The CDR3 DNA sequence: TGTGCCAGCAGCCAAGGCCAGGGGGTGGCAGGGACCCAGTACTTC. Translated: CASSQGQGVAGTQYF. This sequence joins TRBV4-2 and TRBJ2-5; TRBD1 agrees at 7 bases. The CDR3 has 15 residues. V shed 1 base and J 7 bases; nucleotides not matched to a gene: 9. Germline V CDR1 and CDR2: LGHNA, YNFKEQ.

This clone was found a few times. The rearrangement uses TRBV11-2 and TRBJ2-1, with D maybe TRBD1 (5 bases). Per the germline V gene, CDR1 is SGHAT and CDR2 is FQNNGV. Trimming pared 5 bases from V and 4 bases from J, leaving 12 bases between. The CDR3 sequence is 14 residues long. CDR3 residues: CASSLGQGYNEQFF. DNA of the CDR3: TGTGCCAGCAGCCTAGGGCAGGGATACAATGAGCAGTTCTTC.

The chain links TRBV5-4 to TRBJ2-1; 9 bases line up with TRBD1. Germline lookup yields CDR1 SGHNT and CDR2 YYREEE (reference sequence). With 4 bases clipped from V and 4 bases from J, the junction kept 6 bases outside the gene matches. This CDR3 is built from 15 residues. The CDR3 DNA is TGTGCCAGCAGCCCTCGGACAGGGGTGTACAATGAGCAGTTCTTC. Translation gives CASSPRTGVYNEQFF. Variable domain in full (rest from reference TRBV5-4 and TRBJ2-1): ETGVTQSPTHLIKTRGQQVTLRCSSQSGHNTVSWYQQALGQGPQFIFQYYREEENGRGNFPPRFSGLQFPNYSSELNVNALELDDSALYLCASSPRTGVYNEQFFGPGTRLTVL.

CDR3 sequence (DNA): TGTGCCAGCAGTTACTCGAAAACAGTTAATCAGCCCCAGCATTTT. This translates into CASSYSKTVNQPQHF. J is TRBJ1-5 and V is TRBV6-5, with no clear D. From germline, CDR1 is MNHEY and CDR2 SVGAGI. CDR3 size: 15 residues. V lost 0 bases and J 4 bases, leaving 10 bases between the germline ends.

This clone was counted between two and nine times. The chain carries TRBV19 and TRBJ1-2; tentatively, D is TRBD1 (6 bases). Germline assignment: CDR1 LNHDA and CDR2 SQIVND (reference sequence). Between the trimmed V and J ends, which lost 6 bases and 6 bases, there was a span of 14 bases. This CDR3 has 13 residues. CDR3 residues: CASSTAGANGYTF. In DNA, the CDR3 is TGTGCCAGTAGCACGGCAGGGGCCAATGGCTACACCTTC. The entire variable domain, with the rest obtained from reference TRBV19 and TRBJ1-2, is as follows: DGGITQSPKYLFRKEGQNVTLSCEQNLNHDAMYWYRQDPGQGLRLIYYSQIVNDFQKGDIAEGYSVSREKKESFPLTVTSAQKNPTAFYLCASSTAGANGYTFGSGTRLTVV.

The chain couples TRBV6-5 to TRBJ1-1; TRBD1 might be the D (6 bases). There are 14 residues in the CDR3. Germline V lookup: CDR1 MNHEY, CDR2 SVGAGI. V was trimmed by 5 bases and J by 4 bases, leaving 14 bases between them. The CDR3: CASSKTGGRTEAFF. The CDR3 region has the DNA TGTGCCAGCAGTAAAACGGGGGGCCGCACTGAAGCTTTCTTT.

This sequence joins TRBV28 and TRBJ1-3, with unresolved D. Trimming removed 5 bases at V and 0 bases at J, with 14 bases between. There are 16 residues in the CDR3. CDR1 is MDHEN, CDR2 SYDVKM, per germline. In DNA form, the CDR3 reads TGTGCCAGCAGTATCCCGGGAGCCCTCTCTGGAAACACCATATATTTT. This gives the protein CASSIPGALSGNTIYF.

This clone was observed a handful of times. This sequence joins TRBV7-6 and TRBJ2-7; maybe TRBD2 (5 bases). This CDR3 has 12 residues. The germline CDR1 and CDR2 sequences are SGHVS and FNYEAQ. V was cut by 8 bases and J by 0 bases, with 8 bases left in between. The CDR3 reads CASLGSSYEQYF. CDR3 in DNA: TGTGCCAGCCTGGGGAGCTCCTACGAGCAGTACTTC.

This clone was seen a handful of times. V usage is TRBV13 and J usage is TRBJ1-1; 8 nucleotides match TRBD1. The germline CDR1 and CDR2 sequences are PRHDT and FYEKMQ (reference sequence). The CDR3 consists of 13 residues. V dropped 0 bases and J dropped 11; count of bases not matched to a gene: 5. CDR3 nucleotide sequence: TGTGCCAGCAGCTTAGGGAGCAGGGGGCTGGCTTTCTTT. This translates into CASSLGSRGLAFF.

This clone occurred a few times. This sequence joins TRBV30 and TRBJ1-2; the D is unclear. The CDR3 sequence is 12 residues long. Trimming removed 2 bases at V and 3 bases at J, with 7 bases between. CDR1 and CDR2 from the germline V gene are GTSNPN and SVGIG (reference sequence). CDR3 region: CAWSLEDYGYTF. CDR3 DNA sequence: TGTGCCTGGAGTCTAGAGGACTATGGCTACACCTTC.

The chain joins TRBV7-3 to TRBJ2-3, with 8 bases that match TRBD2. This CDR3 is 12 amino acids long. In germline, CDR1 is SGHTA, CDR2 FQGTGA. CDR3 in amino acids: CASGGDTDTQYF. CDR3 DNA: TGTGCGAGCGGGGGCGACACAGATACGCAGTATTTT.

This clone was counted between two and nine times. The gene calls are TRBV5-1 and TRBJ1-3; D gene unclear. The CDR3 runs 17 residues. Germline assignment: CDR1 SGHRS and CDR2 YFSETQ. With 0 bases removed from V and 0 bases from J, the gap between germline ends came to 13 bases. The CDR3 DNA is TGCGCCAGCAGCTTGGTAGCGCAGGCGTTCTCTGGAAACACCATATATTTT. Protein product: CASSLVAQAFSGNTIYF.

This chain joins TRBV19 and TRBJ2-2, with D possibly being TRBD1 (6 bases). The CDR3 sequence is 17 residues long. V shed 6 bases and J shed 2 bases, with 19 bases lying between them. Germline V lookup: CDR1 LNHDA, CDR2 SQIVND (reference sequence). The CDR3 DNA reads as TGTGCCAGTAGCGATTTCAGGGGCCCAGCTAACACCGGGGAGCTGTTTTTT. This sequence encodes CASSDFRGPANTGELFF.

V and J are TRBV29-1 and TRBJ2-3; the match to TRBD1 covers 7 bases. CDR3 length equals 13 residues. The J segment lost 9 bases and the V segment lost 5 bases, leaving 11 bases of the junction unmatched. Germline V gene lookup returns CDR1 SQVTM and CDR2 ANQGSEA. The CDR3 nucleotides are TGCAGCGTTCCAAGACAGGGTTGGGAGACGCAGTATTTT. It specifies CSVPRQGWETQYF.

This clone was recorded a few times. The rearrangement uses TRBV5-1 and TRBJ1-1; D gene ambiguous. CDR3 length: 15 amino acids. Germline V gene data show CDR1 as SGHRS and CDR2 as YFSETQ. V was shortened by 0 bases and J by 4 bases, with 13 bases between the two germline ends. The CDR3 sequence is CASSLGAASGTEAFF. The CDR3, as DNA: TGCGCCAGCAGCTTGGGAGCGGCTTCTGGCACTGAAGCTTTCTTT.

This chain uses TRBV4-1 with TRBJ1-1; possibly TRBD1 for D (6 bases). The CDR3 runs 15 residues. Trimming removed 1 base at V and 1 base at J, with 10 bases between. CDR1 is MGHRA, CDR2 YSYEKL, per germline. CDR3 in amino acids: CASSQVGQKNTEAFF. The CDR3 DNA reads TGCGCCAGCAGCCAAGTAGGACAGAAGAACACTGAAGCTTTCTTT.

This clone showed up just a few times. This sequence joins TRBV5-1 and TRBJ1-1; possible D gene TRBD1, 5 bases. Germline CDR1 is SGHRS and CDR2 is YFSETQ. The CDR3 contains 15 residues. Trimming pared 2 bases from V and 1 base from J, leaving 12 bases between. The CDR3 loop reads CASSFGGLSNTEAFF. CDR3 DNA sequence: TGCGCCAGCAGCTTCGGGGGATTGTCGAACACTGAAGCTTTCTTT.

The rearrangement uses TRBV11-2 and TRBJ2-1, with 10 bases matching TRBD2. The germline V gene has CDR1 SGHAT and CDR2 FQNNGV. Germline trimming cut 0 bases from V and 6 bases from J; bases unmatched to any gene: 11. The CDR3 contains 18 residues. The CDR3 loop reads CASSLEGFRLAGVNEQFF. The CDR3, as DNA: TGTGCCAGCAGCTTAGAGGGTTTCCGGCTAGCGGGAGTCAATGAGCAGTTCTTC.

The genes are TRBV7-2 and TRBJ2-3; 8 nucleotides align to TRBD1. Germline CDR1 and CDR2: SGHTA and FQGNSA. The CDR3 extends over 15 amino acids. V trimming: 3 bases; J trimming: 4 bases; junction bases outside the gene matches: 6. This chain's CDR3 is CASSFGDRGSDTQYF. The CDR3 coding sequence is TGTGCCAGCAGCTTTGGAGACAGGGGATCAGATACGCAGTATTTT.

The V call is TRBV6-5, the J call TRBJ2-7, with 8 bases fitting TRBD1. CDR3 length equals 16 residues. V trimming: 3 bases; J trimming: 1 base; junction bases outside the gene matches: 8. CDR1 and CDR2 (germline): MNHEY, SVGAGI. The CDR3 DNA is TGTGCCAGCAGTTATGCCGACAGGGGACATTCCTACGAGCAGTACTTC. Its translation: CASSYADRGHSYEQYF.

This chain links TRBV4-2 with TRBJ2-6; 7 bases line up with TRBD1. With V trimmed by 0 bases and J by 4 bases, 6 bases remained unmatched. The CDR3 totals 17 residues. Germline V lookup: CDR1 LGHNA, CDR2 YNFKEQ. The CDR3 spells CASSQDAPGQGANVLTF. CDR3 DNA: TGTGCCAGCAGCCAAGACGCACCGGGACAGGGGGCCAACGTCCTGACTTTC.

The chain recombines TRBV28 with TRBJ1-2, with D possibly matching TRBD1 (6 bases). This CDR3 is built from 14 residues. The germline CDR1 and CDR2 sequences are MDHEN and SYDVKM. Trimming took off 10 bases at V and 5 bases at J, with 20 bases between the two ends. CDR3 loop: CAIRPGGLGYGYTF. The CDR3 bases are TGTGCCATCAGACCCGGGGGGCTGGGGTATGGCTACACCTTC.